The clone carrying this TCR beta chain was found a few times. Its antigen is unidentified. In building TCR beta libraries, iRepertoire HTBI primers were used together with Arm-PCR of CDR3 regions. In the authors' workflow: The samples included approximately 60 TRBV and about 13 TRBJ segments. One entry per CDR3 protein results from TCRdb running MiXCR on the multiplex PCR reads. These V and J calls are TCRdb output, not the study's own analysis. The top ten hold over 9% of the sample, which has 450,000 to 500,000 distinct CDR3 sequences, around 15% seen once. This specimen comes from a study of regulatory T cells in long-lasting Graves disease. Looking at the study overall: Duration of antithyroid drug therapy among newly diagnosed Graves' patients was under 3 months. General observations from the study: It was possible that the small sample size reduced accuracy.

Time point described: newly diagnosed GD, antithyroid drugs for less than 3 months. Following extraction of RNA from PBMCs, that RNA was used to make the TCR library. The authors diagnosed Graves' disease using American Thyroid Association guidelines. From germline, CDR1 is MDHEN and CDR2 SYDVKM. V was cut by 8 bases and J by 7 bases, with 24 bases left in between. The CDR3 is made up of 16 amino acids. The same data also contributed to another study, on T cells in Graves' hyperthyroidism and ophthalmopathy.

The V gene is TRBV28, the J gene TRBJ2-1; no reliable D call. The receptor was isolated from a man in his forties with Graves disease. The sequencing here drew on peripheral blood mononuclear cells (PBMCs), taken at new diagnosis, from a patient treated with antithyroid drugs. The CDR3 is CASAAAGPIHSNEQFF. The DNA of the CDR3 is TGTGCCAGCGCGGCGGCAGGTCCAATCCATTCGAATGAGCAGTTCTTC.